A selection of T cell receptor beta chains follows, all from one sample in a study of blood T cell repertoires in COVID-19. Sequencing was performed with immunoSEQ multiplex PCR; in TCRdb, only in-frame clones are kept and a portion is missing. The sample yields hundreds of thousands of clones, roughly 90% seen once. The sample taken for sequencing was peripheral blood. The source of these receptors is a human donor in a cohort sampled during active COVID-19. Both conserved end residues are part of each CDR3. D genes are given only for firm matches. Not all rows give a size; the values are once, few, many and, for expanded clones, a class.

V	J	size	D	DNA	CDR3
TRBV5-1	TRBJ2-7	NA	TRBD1	TGCGCCAGCAGCTTGGCGGGGACAGGGGCCCCCTACGAGCAGTACTTC	CASSLAGTGAPYEQYF
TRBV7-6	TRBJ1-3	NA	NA	TGTGCCAGCAGCCCTAGAGTAGCTGGAAACACCATATATTTT	CASSPRVAGNTIYF
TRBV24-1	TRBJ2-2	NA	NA	TGTGCCACCAGTGACACGACACCGAACACCGGGGAGCTGTTTTTT	CATSDTTPNTGELFF
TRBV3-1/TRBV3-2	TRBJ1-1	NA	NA	TGTGCCAGCAGCCAACTGTCATGGTGGGAGGACACTGAAGCTTTCTTT	CASSQLSWWEDTEAFF
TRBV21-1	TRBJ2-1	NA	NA	TGTGCCAGCTCAACACCTGTTCGAAGTCCGTCCAATGAGCAGTTCTTC	CASSTPVRSPSNEQFF
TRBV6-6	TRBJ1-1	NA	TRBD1	TGTGCCCTTCGACCGACAGGGGGGACTGAAGCTTTCTTT	CALRPTGGTEAFF
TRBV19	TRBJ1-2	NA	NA	TGTGCCAGTAGTATACCTACAGGGTATGGCTACACCTTC	CASSIPTGYGYTF
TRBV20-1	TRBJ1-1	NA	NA	TGCAGTGCTAGTGCCGGGACTCCTGTTGCGAACACTGAAGCTTTCTTT	CSASAGTPVANTEAFF
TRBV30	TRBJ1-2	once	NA	TGTGCCTGGAGTATAAAGGGAGGCCTCTATGGCTACACCTTC	CAWSIKGGLYGYTF
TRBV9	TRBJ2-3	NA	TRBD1	TGTGCCAGCAGCGTAGATCACGGGACAGGGTCCGATACGCAGTATTTT	CASSVDHGTGSDTQYF
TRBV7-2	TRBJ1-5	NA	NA	TGTGCCAGCGGACCCGACAGTAATCAGCCCCAGCATTTT	CASGPDSNQPQHF
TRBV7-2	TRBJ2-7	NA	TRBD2	TGTGCCAGCAGCTTAGTCGGGGCGGGAGCCTACGAGCAGTACTTC	CASSLVGAGAYEQYF
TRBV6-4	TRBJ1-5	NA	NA	TGTGCCAGCAGTGACAGGCAGGCATATAGCAATCAGCCCCAGCATTTT	CASSDRQAYSNQPQHF
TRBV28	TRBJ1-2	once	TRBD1	TGTGCCAGCAGAACAGGGGTCTATGGCTACACCTTC	CASRTGVYGYTF
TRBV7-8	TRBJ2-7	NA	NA	TGTGCCAGCAGCTTAGCAGACATTACTTACGAGCAGTACTTC	CASSLADITYEQYF
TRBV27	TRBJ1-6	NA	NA	TGTGCCAGCAGTTTATCGCCCGGGGATTCACCCCTCCACTTT	CASSLSPGDSPLHF
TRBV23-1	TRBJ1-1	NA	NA	TGCGCCAGCAGTCAATCAAGAGGGAACACTGAAGCTTTCTTT	CASSQSRGNTEAFF
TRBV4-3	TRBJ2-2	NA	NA	TGCGCCAGCAGCCAAGATAAGGCGGAGTCCACCGGGGAGCTGTTTTTT	CASSQDKAESTGELFF
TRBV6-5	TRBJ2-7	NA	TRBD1	TGTGCCAGCAGTTATCGCGGACAGGGCGGGTACGAGCAGTACTTC	CASSYRGQGGYEQYF
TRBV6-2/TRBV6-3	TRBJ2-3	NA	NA	TGTGCCAGCAGTCAGGGGCCACGGGATACGCAGTATTTT	CASSQGPRDTQYF
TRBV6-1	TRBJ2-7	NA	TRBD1	TGTGCCAGCAGTGATAGGCGACAGGGATCCTACGAGCAGTACTTC	CASSDRRQGSYEQYF
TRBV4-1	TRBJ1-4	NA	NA	TGCGCCAGCAGCCAAGACAGGGTCGAAGGGAAACTGTTTTTT	CASSQDRVEGKLFF
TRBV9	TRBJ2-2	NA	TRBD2	TGTGCCAGCAGCGCCAGGACTAGCAGCACCGGGGAGCTGTTTTTT	CASSARTSSTGELFF
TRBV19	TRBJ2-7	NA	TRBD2	TGTGCCAGTAGTAGGAAGACTAGCGGGACCTACGAGCAGTACTTC	CASSRKTSGTYEQYF
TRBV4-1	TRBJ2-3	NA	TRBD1	TGCGCCAGCAGCCAAGAGGGGACAGGGGCAGGGACGCAGTATTTT	CASSQEGTGAGTQYF
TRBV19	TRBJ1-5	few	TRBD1	TGTGCCAGTAGTATATACAGGGGAAGCTTTCAGCCCCAGCATTTT	CASSIYRGSFQPQHF